These 24 T cell receptor beta chains came from one sample sequenced in a study of blood T cell repertoires in COVID-19. Assay: immunoSEQ multiplex PCR; the TCRdb copy retains only in-frame clones and omits some. The sample carries about 98,000 clones, about 90% recorded once. Sequencing was performed on peripheral blood. Source of these receptors: a man between 65 and 79 years old with acute or convalescent COVID-19.

The V gene is TRBV6-4, the J gene TRBJ1-6; D perhaps matches TRBD1 (5 bases). Germline loops: CDR1 MRHNA, CDR2 SNTAGT. The CDR3 loop spans 18 amino acids. Deletions cut 4 bases from V and 0 bases from J, with 16 bases between. CDR3 sequence (DNA): TGTGCCAGCAGTGTGGGACTCCCTGAGAGCTCCTATAATTCACCCCTCCACTTT. It is translated as CASSVGLPESSYNSPLHF.

The chain has TRBV25-1 and TRBJ1-3; 7 positions agree with TRBD1. Germline V gene data show CDR1 as MGHDK and CDR2 as SYGVNS. The junction had 10 bases not matched to a gene; V was cut back by 7 bases and J by 4 bases. This CDR3 contains 15 residues. CDR3 in amino acids: CASTDTGDPGNTIYF. The CDR3 DNA follows: TGTGCCAGCACCGATACAGGGGACCCGGGAAACACCATATATTTT.

The J gene is TRBJ2-2, the V gene TRBV28; 10 nucleotides line up with TRBD1. This CDR3 contains 16 residues. Per germline, CDR1 MDHEN and CDR2 SYDVKM. V shed 5 bases and J 0 bases; nucleotides not matched to a gene: 3. CDR3 nucleotide sequence: TGTGCCAGCAGTCCCGACAGGGGGCCGAACACCGGGGAGCTGTTTTTT. Amino acid sequence: CASSPDRGPNTGELFF.

The chain joins TRBV15 to TRBJ2-1, with a tentative D call TRBD1 (6 bases). The CDR3 covers 16 residues. V dropped 5 bases and J dropped 2 bases, with 16 bases sitting between them. CDR1 and CDR2 (germline): LNHNV, YYDKDF (reference sequence). The CDR3 sequence: CATSSWGTTAYNEQFF. The CDR3 DNA sequence: TGTGCCACCAGCTCCTGGGGGACAACCGCCTACAATGAGCAGTTCTTC.

This chain joins TRBV6-5 and TRBJ2-7; 8 bases agree with TRBD1. Germline V gene sequence: CDR1 MNHEY, CDR2 SVGAGI. The CDR3 extends over 15 amino acids. Germline trimming cut 6 bases from V and 3 bases from J; bases unmatched to any gene: 10. DNA of the CDR3: TGTGCCAGCAGCGCCCACGCCGGACAGGGCTACGAGCAGTACTTC. Amino acid sequence: CASSAHAGQGYEQYF.

J is TRBJ1-1 and V is TRBV3-1 (or the pseudogene TRBV3-2), with D perhaps TRBD1 (5 bases). Trimming took 4 bases from V and 5 from J, leaving 11 bases between them. The CDR3 runs to 13 residues. Germline V gene sequence: CDR1 LGHDT, CDR2 YNNKEL (reference sequence). The CDR3 loop is CASSLQGLTEAFF. CDR3 sequence (DNA): TGTGCCAGCAGCCTTCAGGGTTTAACTGAAGCTTTCTTT.

This clone came up a few times. The V call is TRBV2, the J call TRBJ1-2, with D possibly being TRBD1 (5 bases). This CDR3 spans 15 amino acids. V was shortened by 6 bases and J by 1 base, with 15 bases between the two germline ends. CDR1 and CDR2 (germline): SNHLY, FYNNEI. The CDR3: CASRKDSNNNYGYTF. The CDR3 region has the DNA TGTGCCAGCAGGAAAGACAGCAACAATAACTATGGCTACACCTTC.

CDR3 in amino acids: CASSSGQGTGLGETQYF. CDR3 in DNA: TGCGCCAGCAGCTCAGGGCAAGGGACAGGGCTTGGAGAGACCCAGTACTTC. This chain connects TRBV5-1 to TRBJ2-5, with 9 bases fitting TRBD1. The length of the CDR3 is 17 residues. The germline V gene encodes CDR1 SGHRS and CDR2 YFSETQ. Germline trimming cut 3 bases from V and 4 bases from J; bases unmatched to any gene: 13.

The rearrangement links TRBV5-1 to TRBJ2-1; D gene uncertain. Germline V gives CDR1 SGHRS, CDR2 YFSETQ. CDR3 length: 13 residues. V gave up 0 bases and J gave up 5 bases, with 6 bases separating them. This chain's CDR3 is CASSLAQNNEQFF. CDR3 sequence (DNA): TGCGCCAGCAGCTTGGCCCAGAACAATGAGCAGTTCTTC. Full variable domain (remainder filled in from reference TRBV5-1 and TRBJ2-1): KAGVTQTPRYLIKTRGQQVTLSCSPISGHRSVSWYQQTPGQGLQFLFEYFSETQRNKGNFPGRFSGRQFSNSRSEMNVSTLELGDSALYLCASSLAQNNEQFFGPGTRLTVL.

This chain uses TRBV25-1 with TRBJ2-7, with D tentatively TRBD1 (6 bases). The ends were cut back, 6 bases at V and 3 bases at J, with 6 bases in the middle. The CDR3 has 11 amino acids. Per germline, CDR1 MGHDK and CDR2 SYGVNS. The CDR3 sequence is CASRGGYEQYF. DNA for the CDR3: TGTGCCAGCAGAGGGGGCTACGAGCAGTACTTC.

This chain joins TRBV5-1 and TRBJ2-7; D possibly corresponds to TRBD2 (6 bases). The CDR3 consists of 11 residues. Germline values: CDR1 SGHRS, CDR2 YFSETQ. Deletions cut 2 bases from V and 6 bases from J, with 6 bases between. In DNA, the CDR3 is TGCGCCAGCAGCTTCGGGGGCGAGCAGTACTTC. Residues: CASSFGGEQYF. The full variable domain, in which reference TRBV5-1 and TRBJ2-7 provide the parts outside the CDR3, is KAGVTQTPRYLIKTRGQQVTLSCSPISGHRSVSWYQQTPGQGLQFLFEYFSETQRNKGNFPGRFSGRQFSNSRSEMNVSTLELGDSALYLCASSFGGEQYFGPGTRLTVT.

The V call is TRBV5-6, the J call TRBJ2-2, with 8 nucleotides matching TRBD1. V was clipped by 4 bases and J by 2 bases; unmatched bases: 7. Germline loops: CDR1 SGHDT, CDR2 YYEEEE. The CDR3 covers 16 residues. In DNA, the CDR3 is TGTGCCAGCAGCCCTGACAGGGGCCTAAACACCGGGGAGCTGTTTTTT. This codes for CASSPDRGLNTGELFF.

The CDR3 region is CASSLVQGLGDYGYTF. The DNA of the CDR3 is TGCGCCAGCAGCTTGGTTCAGGGCCTTGGAGACTATGGCTACACCTTC. The chain employs TRBV5-1 and TRBJ1-2; tentative D call: TRBD1 (5 bases). The CDR3 runs 16 residues. The germline V gene encodes CDR1 SGHRS and CDR2 YFSETQ. V was cut by 0 bases and J by 3 bases, with 15 bases left in between.

This clone was counted once. The gene calls are TRBV6-1 and TRBJ2-2, with 7 bases identical to TRBD1. This CDR3 is built from 15 residues. The ends lost 2 bases at V and 6 bases at J; junction bases unmatched: 6. Germline-derived CDR1 and CDR2 are MNHNS and SASEGT. This chain's CDR3 is CASSEFGTAPGELFF. The CDR3, as DNA: TGTGCCAGCAGTGAATTTGGGACAGCCCCCGGGGAGCTGTTTTTT.

V is TRBV19 and J is TRBJ2-7, with TRBD1 matching over 11 bases. The germline CDR1 and CDR2 sequences are LNHDA and SQIVND (reference sequence). J lost 4 bases, V lost 3 bases, and 8 bases had no gene match. This CDR3 is built from 16 residues. In DNA, the CDR3 is TGTGCCAGTAGTATCCCTCGGGGGACAGGGGGTTACGAGCAGTACTTC. Protein product: CASSIPRGTGGYEQYF. Using reference TRBV19 and TRBJ2-7 for the parts outside the CDR3, the full variable domain is DGGITQSPKYLFRKEGQNVTLSCEQNLNHDAMYWYRQDPGQGLRLIYYSQIVNDFQKGDIAEGYSVSREKKESFPLTVTSAQKNPTAFYLCASSIPRGTGGYEQYFGPGTRLTVT.

The J gene is TRBJ1-2, the V gene TRBV5-4; 7 nucleotides align to TRBD1. The J segment lost 2 bases and the V segment lost 4 bases, leaving 8 bases of the junction unmatched. CDR1 and CDR2 (germline): SGHNT, YYREEE (reference sequence). The CDR3 spans 15 residues. CDR3 DNA sequence: TGTGCCAGCAGCCCGACAGGGCCTTCCAACTATGGCTACACCTTC. Translated, it gives CASSPTGPSNYGYTF.

The V call is TRBV28, the J call TRBJ1-2, with a weak D call TRBD1 (5 bases). There are 12 residues in the CDR3. The germline CDR1 and CDR2 sequences are MDHEN and SYDVKM. Deletions cut 8 bases from V and 3 bases from J, with 10 bases between. In DNA form, the CDR3 reads TGTGCCAGCGGCGACAGCTACTATGGCTACACCTTC. Protein sequence: CASGDSYYGYTF.

The genes are TRBV15 and TRBJ2-3; 10 nucleotides line up with TRBD2. There are 19 residues in the CDR3. Per the germline V gene, CDR1 is LNHNV and CDR2 is YYDKDF (reference sequence). The trim removed 0 bases at V and 0 bases at J, leaving 9 bases unmatched. The chain's CDR3 is CATSRERRSGGASTDTQYF. CDR3 bases: TGTGCCACCAGCAGAGAAAGAAGAAGCGGGGGGGCTAGCACAGATACGCAGTATTTT.

The rearrangement links TRBV6-5 to TRBJ1-1; D remains unclear. The CDR3 runs to 15 residues. Trimming left V 2 bases short and J 4 bases short, with 14 bases between. Per germline, CDR1 MNHEY and CDR2 SVGAGI. The CDR3 DNA sequence: TGTGCCAGCAGTTACGGCTTGGGGAGCGGCACTGAAGCTTTCTTT. It specifies CASSYGLGSGTEAFF.

The V gene is TRBV20-1, the J gene TRBJ1-2; D ambiguous. Between the trimmed V and J ends, which lost 4 bases and 4 bases, there was a span of 7 bases. CDR1 is DFQATT, CDR2 SNEGSKA, per germline (reference sequence). CDR3 length: 11 amino acids. The CDR3 coding sequence is TGCAGTGCTATCTCCTTCTATGGCTACACCTTC. Protein: CSAISFYGYTF.

The chain employs TRBV19 and TRBJ2-3, with TRBD2 matching over 14 bases. The junction had 5 bases not matched to a gene; V was cut back by 5 bases and J by 1 base. This CDR3 region has 17 residues. Germline V gene sequence: CDR1 LNHDA, CDR2 SQIVND (reference sequence). CDR3 loop: CASSGGLAGDRTDTQYF. CDR3 DNA sequence: TGTGCCAGTAGTGGGGGACTAGCGGGGGATCGCACAGATACGCAGTATTTT. The whole variable domain, filled in from reference TRBV19 and TRBJ2-3, reads DGGITQSPKYLFRKEGQNVTLSCEQNLNHDAMYWYRQDPGQGLRLIYYSQIVNDFQKGDIAEGYSVSREKKESFPLTVTSAQKNPTAFYLCASSGGLAGDRTDTQYFGPGTRLTVL.

This clone appeared a single time. This sequence joins TRBV28 and TRBJ2-7; 9 bases line up with TRBD1. CDR3 length equals 14 residues. V shed 6 bases, J shed 7 bases, and the junction held 10 bases outside the gene matches. In germline, CDR1 is MDHEN, CDR2 SYDVKM. Written as DNA, the CDR3 is TGTGCCAGCAGCTTCTCGGACAGGGGTGGAGAGCAGTACTTC. It specifies CASSFSDRGGEQYF.

The chain carries TRBV5-4 and TRBJ1-2; 10 positions agree with TRBD1. The CDR3 has 15 amino acids. V gave up 3 bases and J gave up 3 bases; unmatched junction bases: 5. Germline assignment: CDR1 SGHNT and CDR2 YYREEE (reference sequence). CDR3 in amino acids: CASSSGQGGDYGYTF. CDR3 nucleotides: TGTGCCAGCAGCTCAGGACAGGGGGGGGACTATGGCTACACCTTC.

The rearrangement uses TRBV2 and TRBJ2-5; tentative D call: TRBD1 (6 bases). There are 13 residues in the CDR3. V was cut by 6 bases and J by 5 bases, with 13 bases left in between. The V gene's germline CDR1 is SNHLY and CDR2 FYNNEI. Written as DNA, the CDR3 is TGTGCCAGCAGCGCACTTACAGGGGAGACCCAGTACTTC. Protein sequence: CASSALTGETQYF.